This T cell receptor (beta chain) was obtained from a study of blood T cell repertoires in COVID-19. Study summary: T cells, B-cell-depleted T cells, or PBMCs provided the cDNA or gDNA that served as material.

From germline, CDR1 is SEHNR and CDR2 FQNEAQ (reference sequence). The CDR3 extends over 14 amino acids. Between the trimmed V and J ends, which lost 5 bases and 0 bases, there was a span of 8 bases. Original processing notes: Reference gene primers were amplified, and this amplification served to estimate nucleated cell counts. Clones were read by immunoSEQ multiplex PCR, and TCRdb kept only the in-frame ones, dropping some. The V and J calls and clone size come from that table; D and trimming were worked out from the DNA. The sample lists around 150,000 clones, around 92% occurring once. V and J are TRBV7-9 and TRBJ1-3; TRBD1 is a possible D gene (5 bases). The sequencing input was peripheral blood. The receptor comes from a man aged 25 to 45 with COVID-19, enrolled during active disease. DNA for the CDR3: TGTGCCAGCAGCCCAGGGATCTCTGGAAACACCATATATTTT. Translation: CASSPGISGNTIYF.